This T cell receptor beta chain comes out of a study of shared clonotypes between healthy human individuals. Study outcomes and limitations: Though the depth was large, rarefaction showed that sorted-subset sequencing was incomplete.

The CDR3 extends over 16 amino acids. After removal of 5 bases from V and 2 bases from J, the junction contained 7 bases not matched to a gene. Per the germline V gene, CDR1 is SEHNR and CDR2 is FQNEAQ (reference sequence). Study donors comprised healthy, HIV-negative adults devoid of recent acute infection or vaccination. About this clone: Antigen specificity is unknown.

Here immunoSEQ multiplex PCR was the method, and the copy in TCRdb shows in-frame clones only, minus some. This table has approximately 1.5 million clones, roughly 98.5% appearing once. The sequenced material came from naive CD4+ T cells sorted from blood. The subset here: CD45RA+ positively selected. This chain links TRBV7-9 with TRBJ2-2; 8 bases map to TRBD1. The TCR was taken from a young man in good health. The CDR3 reads CASSGKGQDNTGELFF. The CDR3 nucleotides are TGTGCCAGCAGCGGCAAGGGACAGGATAACACCGGGGAGCTGTTTTTT. The variable domain in full, with the rest retrieved from reference TRBV7-9 and TRBJ2-2, is DTGVSQNPRHKITKRGQNVTFRCDPISEHNRLYWYRQTLGQGPEFLTYFQNEAQLEKSRLLSDRFSAERPKGSFSTLEIQRTEQGDSAMYLCASSGKGQDNTGELFFGEGSRLTVL.